This TCR beta chain is from a study of somatic mutations in cytotoxic T cells in rheumatoid arthritis. In the study overall: Patient blood (approximately 30 ml EDTA) was drawn right after diagnosis, before any treatment.

On this clone itself: The antigen remains undetermined.

The table came from immunoSEQ multiplex PCR; TCRdb's copy has only in-frame clones and leaves some out. Of about 19,000 clones listed, about 80% are singletons. Study-wide findings and caveats: Multiple comparisons were not accounted for in the slight TRBV07 underrepresentation seen in rheumatoid arthritis patients. A largest CD8+ clone above 20% of CD8+ cells occurred in about an eighth of the 65 patients.

Germline values: CDR1 SGHTA, CDR2 FQGTGA. V lost 6 bases, J lost 4 bases, and 13 bases stayed unmatched. The CDR3 is 17 amino acids. The sequencing input was CD8+ T cells sorted from blood. The chain recombines TRBV7-3 with TRBJ2-2; TRBD2 agrees at 8 bases. This TCR derives from an adult with rheumatoid arthritis. The CDR3 is CASRSGGAGVGTGELFF. CDR3 DNA: TGTGCCAGCAGATCGGGGGGGGCAGGGGTCGGCACCGGGGAGCTGTTTTTT.